Listed below are T cell receptor beta chains from one sample, sequenced in a study of shared clonotypes between healthy human individuals. Libraries were prepared by immunoSEQ multiplex PCR; TCRdb keeps only in-frame clonotypes and omits some of them. The sample has 300,000 to 400,000 clones, roughly 80% seen once. Sequencing was done on a sample of memory CD4+ T cells sorted from blood. All receptors come from a man younger than 40 in good health. Each CDR3 is given with its conserved first and last residue. The D gene is left open where the match is weak. Rows may omit the clone size; those that give it use once, few, many or a size class.

V,size,D,J,DNA,CDR3
TRBV11-2,NA,TRBD2,TRBJ2-2,TGTGCCAGCAGCTTAACTGGACTAGCGGAGACCGGGGAGCTGTTTTTT,CASSLTGLAETGELFF
TRBV29-1,few,NA,TRBJ1-1,TGCAGCGTTGCGTTGGCATATCAAGCTTTCTTT,CSVALAYQAFF
TRBV19,NA,NA,TRBJ1-5,TGTGCCAGTAGTATAGCGAATCAGCCCCAGCATTTT,CASSIANQPQHF
TRBV5-1,few,TRBD1,TRBJ2-5,TGCGCCAGCAGTTCTACAGGGGCGCTTCTAGAGACCCAGTACTTC,CASSSTGALLETQYF
TRBV6-4,few,TRBD1,TRBJ2-1,TGTGCCAGCAGTGAGGGACAGGGGAGCAATGAGCAGTTCTTC,CASSEGQGSNEQFF
TRBV6-1,once,TRBD2,TRBJ2-7,TGTGCCAGCAGTGTTTTAGCCGGAGCGGGGGAGCAGTACTTC,CASSVLAGAGEQYF
TRBV28,NA,NA,TRBJ1-1,TGTGCCAGCAGGCCCAGGAGGGACACTGAAGCTTTCTTT,CASRPRRDTEAFF
TRBV28,NA,TRBD1,TRBJ1-2,TGTGCCAGCAGTGTTGGAGGGGGCATAGGCTACACCTTC,CASSVGGGIGYTF
TRBV7-2,NA,NA,TRBJ2-2,TGTGCCAGCAGCTTCTCCCCCATCGGTACCGGGGAGCTGTTTTTT,CASSFSPIGTGELFF
TRBV7-9,many,TRBD1,TRBJ2-5,TGTGCCAGCAGCTTAGCAACAGGGGGCCGAGAGACCCAGTACTTC,CASSLATGGRETQYF
TRBV10-2,NA,TRBD2,TRBJ2-1,TGCGCCAGCAGTGTTAAGTCTCGGGCTAGCGGTTACAATGAGCAGTTCTTC,CASSVKSRASGYNEQFF
TRBV7-2,NA,NA,TRBJ2-7,TGTGCCAGCAGCTTTGGTCCGACTGTTTCCTACGAGCAGTACTTC,CASSFGPTVSYEQYF
TRBV7-9,few,NA,TRBJ2-5,TGTGCCAGCAGCTTAGTGTCCGAGACCCAGTACTTC,CASSLVSETQYF
TRBV11-3,once,NA,TRBJ2-3,TGTGCCAGCAGCCTACACAGGGGCACAGATACGCAGTATTTT,CASSLHRGTDTQYF
TRBV15,NA,NA,TRBJ2-1,TGTGCCACCAGCCCCACGATAGAGTCCGTGTCCCGGACCTTGAACTACAATGAGCAGTTCTTC,CATSPTIESVSRTLNYNEQFF
TRBV27,NA,TRBD2,TRBJ2-3,TGTGCCAGCAGTTCCTACTTTACTAGCGGGAGGGCCGAGAGAGATACGCAGTATTTT,CASSSYFTSGRAERDTQYF
TRBV30,NA,TRBD2,TRBJ2-3,TGTGCCTGGAGTGTGAAAGCGGGGGCCACGGATACGCAGTATTTT,CAWSVKAGATDTQYF
TRBV6-1,NA,NA,TRBJ1-5,TGTGCCAGCAGTGGCGAAGAGGGGAAACATCAGCCCCAGCATTTT,CASSGEEGKHQPQHF
TRBV20-1,NA,NA,TRBJ2-7,TGCAGTGCTAGTCCTGCAACCGAGCAGTACTTC,CSASPATEQYF
TRBV6-5,NA,NA,TRBJ1-1,TGTGCCAGCAGTTACTCTCCGGGACCAACAGGCACTGAAGCTTTCTTT,CASSYSPGPTGTEAFF
TRBV7-9,NA,TRBD1,TRBJ2-5,TGTGCCAGCAGCTTCCCCGGGACAGGGCTCCGGGGCCAGTACTTC,CASSFPGTGLRGQYF
TRBV28,NA,NA,TRBJ2-7,TGTGCCAGCAGTCTACGAACGACCGAGCAGTACTTC,CASSLRTTEQYF
TRBV6-6,few,NA,TRBJ1-1,TGTGCCAGCCAGGAGAGAGACACTGAAGCTTTCTTT,CASQERDTEAFF
TRBV30,NA,NA,TRBJ1-5,TGTGCCTGGAGTTCTGGCCACAATCAGCCCCAGCATTTT,CAWSSGHNQPQHF
TRBV21-1,NA,NA,TRBJ2-7,TGTGCCAGCAGCAAAGGACAGGTTTTGGCCAGGCCGTGGTACGAGCAGTACTTC,CASSKGQVLARPWYEQYF
TRBV2,NA,NA,TRBJ2-2,TGTGCCAGCAGTGGGACGAGCAGGGCCACCGGGGAGCTGTTTTTT,CASSGTSRATGELFF
TRBV5-1,NA,NA,TRBJ2-4,TGCGCCAGCAGCTTGGTGAGGAAAGGGGAAAACATTCAGTACTTC,CASSLVRKGENIQYF
TRBV5-1,NA,NA,TRBJ2-4,TGCGCCAGCAGCTTGGAGGACGTTAGGAAAAACATTCAGTACTTC,CASSLEDVRKNIQYF
TRBV6-5,NA,NA,TRBJ2-3,TGTGCCAGCAGTCGTAGCGGAACTAGCACAGATACGCAGTATTTT,CASSRSGTSTDTQYF
TRBV18,few,TRBD2,TRBJ2-1,TGTGCCAGCTCACCGGCGACTAGCCGGGGGGTGTGGCACAATGAGCAGTTCTTC,CASSPATSRGVWHNEQFF
TRBV5-4,NA,NA,TRBJ2-3,TGTGCCAGCAGCTGGGGCGGGACTAGCACAGATACGCAGTATTTT,CASSWGGTSTDTQYF
TRBV5-1,NA,TRBD1,TRBJ2-1,TGCGCCAGCAGCCCGGTGGGACAGGTAAACAATGAGCAGTTCTTC,CASSPVGQVNNEQFF
TRBV7-9,once,NA,TRBJ2-5,TGTGCCAGCAGCTTAGAGGGTGGGTCCGGGGCCCAGTACTTC,CASSLEGGSGAQYF
TRBV2,NA,TRBD2,TRBJ2-2,TGTGCCAGCAGTGAAGGGACTAGCGGGAGATTGTACACCGGGGAGCTGTTTTTT,CASSEGTSGRLYTGELFF
TRBV10-2,NA,TRBD2,TRBJ2-7,TGCGCCAGCAGTGGCCTAGCGGGACGCTACGAGCAGTACTTC,CASSGLAGRYEQYF
TRBV4-1,NA,TRBD2,TRBJ2-7,TGCGCCAGCAGCCAAGATCGACATAAAACGGGAGGGCCCTACGAGCAGTACTTC,CASSQDRHKTGGPYEQYF
TRBV5-4,few,TRBD2,TRBJ2-2,TGTGCCAGCAGCCCCGGGGGGAGACTAGCGGGATACACCGGGGAGCTGTTTTTT,CASSPGGRLAGYTGELFF
TRBV5-4,few,TRBD1,TRBJ1-2,TGTGCCAGCAGCCCCGGATTGGGACAGGGAGGACTCTATGGCTACACCTTC,CASSPGLGQGGLYGYTF
TRBV11-3,NA,TRBD1,TRBJ1-5,TGTGCCAGCAGTGGACAGGGTTGCAATCAGCCCCAGCATTTT,CASSGQGCNQPQHF
TRBV2,NA,NA,TRBJ1-1,TGTGCCAGCAACCAGGGCTGGGACACTGAAGCTTTCTTT,CASNQGWDTEAFF
TRBV18,once,NA,TRBJ2-1,TGTGCCAGCTCACCACCGGGGGGGGCGGACGTTTTGTACAATGAGCAGTTCTTC,CASSPPGGADVLYNEQFF
TRBV27,NA,TRBD2,TRBJ2-7,TGTGCCAGCAGTCAATTAGCGGGAGGGCCCAGGGAGCAGTACTTC,CASSQLAGGPREQYF
TRBV18,NA,NA,TRBJ1-1,TGTGCCAGCTCACAGAAACAGGGAGCTGAAGCTTTCTTT,CASSQKQGAEAFF
TRBV10-3,NA,TRBD1,TRBJ1-2,TGTGCCACTGCCGGGACAGGGGGCCCTAACTATGGCTACACCTTC,CATAGTGGPNYGYTF
TRBV2,few,NA,TRBJ2-7,TGTGCCAGCAGCGCACCCCCCTACGAGCAGTACTTC,CASSAPPYEQYF
TRBV7-2,NA,NA,TRBJ2-2,TGTGCCAGCAGCTTACGGCGAGCCGGGGAGCTGTTTTTT,CASSLRRAGELFF
TRBV7-2,once,NA,TRBJ1-1,TGTGCCAGCAGCATCAGGGAGACTGAAGCTTTCTTT,CASSIRETEAFF